The T cell receptor beta chain described here comes from a study of cytomegalovirus exposure and HLA in healthy donors. CDR1 is SGHAT and CDR2 is FQNNGV in the germline V gene. Trimming cost V 1 base and J 6 bases; bases outside gene matches: 5. The CDR3 spans 15 residues. TCRdb's copy holds only in-frame clones and misses some; the assay was immunoSEQ multiplex PCR. The sample lists 250,000 or so clones; roughly 87% were seen once. Sequenced sample: PBMCs. The chain employs TRBV11-2 and TRBJ2-1; 8 bases align to TRBD2. The TCR sequence derives from a young man in good health and CMV-seropositive. The CDR3 region has the DNA TGTGCCAGCAGCTTAGCCGGGACTAGGGCCAATGAGCAGTTCTTC. Protein: CASSLAGTRANEQFF.